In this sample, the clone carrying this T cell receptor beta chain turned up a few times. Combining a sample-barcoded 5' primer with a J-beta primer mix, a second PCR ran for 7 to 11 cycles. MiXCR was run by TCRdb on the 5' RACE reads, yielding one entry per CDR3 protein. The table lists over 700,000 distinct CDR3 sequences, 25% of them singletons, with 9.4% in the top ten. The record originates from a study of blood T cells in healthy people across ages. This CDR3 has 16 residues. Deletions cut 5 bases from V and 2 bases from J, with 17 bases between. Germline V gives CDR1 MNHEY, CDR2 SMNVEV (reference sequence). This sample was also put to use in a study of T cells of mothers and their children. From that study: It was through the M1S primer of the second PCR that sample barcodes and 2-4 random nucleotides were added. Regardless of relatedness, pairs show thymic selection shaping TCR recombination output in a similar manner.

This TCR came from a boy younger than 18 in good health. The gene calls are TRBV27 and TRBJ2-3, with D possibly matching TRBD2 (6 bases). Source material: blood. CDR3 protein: CASSPTGRGLTDTQYF. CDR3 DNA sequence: TGTGCCAGCAGTCCAACCGGGAGAGGCCTCACAGATACGCAGTATTTT.